One sample yielded the 3 T cell receptor beta chains listed below, sequenced in a study of regulatory T cells in long-lasting Graves disease. Specified time point: newly diagnosed GD, antithyroid drugs for less than 3 months. RNA from PBMCs was the source of the TCR library. For TCR beta, libraries came from iRepertoire HTBI primers and Arm-PCR of CDR3 regions. Via MiXCR, TCRdb re-called the multiplex PCR reads, giving one row per CDR3 protein. The data show a few hundred thousand distinct CDR3 sequences, over 9.5% seen once. The sample also formed part of further work on T cells in Graves' hyperthyroidism and ophthalmopathy.

Here the sequenced sample was peripheral blood mononuclear cells (PBMCs), taken at new diagnosis, from a patient treated with antithyroid drugs. The receptors here all came from a woman younger than 30 with Graves disease.

This clonotype turned up a few times. The chain recombines TRBV7-2 with TRBJ1-2; a possible D gene is TRBD1 (6 bases). Trimming removed 4 bases from V and 8 bases from J, with 11 bases in between. Per the germline V gene, CDR1 is SGHTA and CDR2 is FQGNSA. The CDR3 loop spans 12 amino acids. CDR3 loop: CASSSRGRGYTF. CDR3 sequence (DNA): TGTGCCAGCAGCTCCAGGGGAAGGGGCTACACCTTC.

In its sample, this clonotype was seen once. Here the CDR3 DNA reads TGTGCCAGCAGCCCCGGACTAGCGGGGGCGGGAAATGAGCAGTTCTTC. Translated, it gives CASSPGLAGAGNEQFF. The rearrangement joins TRBV3-1 to TRBJ2-1; 13 bases map to TRBD2. There are 16 residues in the CDR3. V gave up 4 bases and J gave up 7 bases; unmatched junction bases: 7. Germline assignment: CDR1 LGHDT and CDR2 YNNKEL (reference sequence).

The gene calls are TRBV3-1 and TRBJ1-6; D uncertain. The CDR3 loop spans 18 amino acids. The germline CDR1 and CDR2 sequences are LGHDT and YNNKEL (reference sequence). V lost 0 bases and J 5 bases, leaving 17 bases between the germline ends. The CDR3 region has the DNA TGTGCCAGCAGCCAAGATAGGTCCCAGTTTCTGGATAATTCACCCCTCCACTTT. Amino acids: CASSQDRSQFLDNSPLHF.